The following is a TCR beta chain sequence with its context. Antigen specificity is unknown. Adult Caucasians living in Nashville, Tennessee made up all of the donors. CD4+ cells were split into CD45RA+ naive and CD45RA-negative memory subsets. The data are from a study of shared clonotypes between healthy human individuals. Findings and caveats of the study: The researchers took only blood, and tissue repertoires probably look different.

The CDR3 runs to 13 residues. Per germline, CDR1 SNHLY and CDR2 FYNNEI. The V and J ends lost 3 bases and 6 bases respectively, with 6 bases between them. Assay runs were performed at deep level. TCRdb's table, derived via immunoSEQ multiplex PCR, lists solely in-frame clones and lacks some. The table has some 2,400,000 clones, approximately 96% seen once. The sample consisted of naive CD4+ T cells sorted from blood. Described subset: CD45RA+ positively selected. This rearrangement joins TRBV2 to TRBJ1-6; D remains unclear. The sequence was obtained from a man aged 18 to 30 in good health. The chain's CDR3 is CASSDRTNSPLHF. DNA for the CDR3: TGTGCCAGCAGTGACAGGACTAATTCACCCCTCCACTTT.